This T cell receptor beta chain appears in the sequencing data of a study of cytomegalovirus exposure and HLA in healthy donors. In the PCR, 60 Vbeta and 13 Jbeta primers were used. Clones were sequenced by immunoSEQ multiplex PCR, and TCRdb holds only the in-frame ones, with some missing. The sample lists over 100,000 clones, 75% to 80% occurring once. The CDR3 covers 15 residues. CDR1 is SGHTA, CDR2 FQGNSA, per germline. V was cut by 6 bases and J by 0 bases, with 14 bases left in between. The sequence was obtained from a male donor in good health and CMV-seronegative. Sequencing was performed on PBMCs. The chain couples TRBV7-2 to TRBJ1-1; the D is unclear. Written as DNA, the CDR3 is TGTGCCAGCAGGATCCAACTCTCCATGAACACTGAAGCTTTCTTT. Protein product: CASRIQLSMNTEAFF.